These 22 T cell receptor beta chains were all obtained from the same sample, sequenced in a study of vaccination and CD4 T cells after COVID-19. No antigen has been identified for these receptors. Cultured CD4+ T-cell DNA underwent Oncomine TCR Beta short-read sequencing. Each CDR3 protein is one row after TCRdb ran MiXCR on the PCR reads. This table holds roughly 4,600 distinct CDR3 sequences, about a fifth found once. Treatment indicated: roughly 10-day PBMC culture with coronavirus spike peptide pools or control peptides (ViraFEST assay). The sequencing sample was made of CD4+ T cells from blood, cultured in vitro. All receptors derive from a human donor who had recovered from COVID-19.

By sample fraction, this clonotype is large. V usage is TRBV30 and J usage is TRBJ1-6; no reliable D call. The CDR3 has 13 residues. The germline gives CDR1 GTSNPN, CDR2 SVGIG (reference sequence). Trimming removed 3 bases from V and 2 bases from J, with 5 bases in between. The CDR3 DNA reads TGTGCCTGGAGAGTTACCTATAATTCACCCCTCCACTTT. Protein product: CAWRVTYNSPLHF. The entire variable domain, with the rest obtained from reference TRBV30 and TRBJ1-6, is as follows: SQTIHQWPATLVQPVGSPLSLECTVEGTSNPNLYWYRQAAGRGLQLLFYSVGIGQISSEVPQNLSASRPQDRQFILSSKKLLLSDSGFYLCAWRVTYNSPLHFGNGTRLTVT.

The chain couples TRBV20-1 to TRBJ2-1; D may be TRBD2 (5 bases). Germline CDR1 is DFQATT and CDR2 is SNEGSKA (reference sequence). V gave up 3 bases and J gave up 4 bases, with 7 bases separating them. CDR3 size: 12 residues. CDR3 in DNA: TGCAGTGCTAGTAGGAGGTACAATGAGCAGTTCTTC. This translates into CSASRRYNEQFF.

There are a few counts of this clonotype. The chain links TRBV28 to TRBJ2-5, with TRBD1 matching over 8 bases. Germline V gene data show CDR1 as MDHEN and CDR2 as SYDVKM. Trimming took 4 bases from V and 5 from J; bases not matched to a gene: 18. The CDR3 is made up of 18 amino acids. The CDR3 is CASSSHSGTGRGLETQYF. The CDR3 nucleotides are TGTGCCAGCAGTTCTCATTCCGGGACAGGTAGAGGGTTGGAGACCCAGTACTTC.

This chain uses TRBV7-2 with TRBJ2-7, with 9 bases aligning to TRBD2. This CDR3 region has 15 residues. V shed 5 bases, J shed 6 bases, and the junction held 11 bases outside the gene matches. CDR1 and CDR2 (germline): SGHTA, FQGNSA. Here the CDR3 reads CASSRSGTSWVEQYF. CDR3 bases: TGTGCCAGCAGCCGTTCCGGGACTAGCTGGGTCGAGCAGTACTTC. Full variable domain (missing parts from reference TRBV7-2 and TRBJ2-7): GAGVSQSPSNKVTEKGKDVELRCDPISGHTALYWYRQSLGQGLEFLIYFQGNSAPDKSGLPSDRFSAERTGGSVSTLTIQRTQQEDSAVYLCASSRSGTSWVEQYFGPGTRLTVT.

This sequence joins TRBV21-1 and TRBJ1-3; TRBD1 is the table's D call, not checked against the DNA. TRBV21-1 constitutes a pseudogene. The CDR3 runs to 15 residues. CDR3 sequence (DNA): TGTGCCAGCAGACAGCCGACAGTCTCTGGAAACACCATATATTTT. Protein: CASRQPTVSGNTIYF.

This clonotype was picked up a small number of times. Here the CDR3 reads CAISERGTGGETEAFF. CDR3 DNA sequence: TGTGCCATCAGTGAGCGGGGGACAGGGGGAGAAACTGAAGCTTTCTTT. The genes are TRBV10-3 and TRBJ1-1; 11 bases map to TRBD1. CDR3 length: 16 residues. J lost 5 bases, V lost 2 bases, and 7 bases had no gene match. Germline CDR1 reads ENHRY; CDR2 reads SYGVKD.

The chain combines TRBV7-9 with TRBJ2-7; TRBD1 aligns across 11 bases. The CDR3 is made up of 16 amino acids. Per the germline V gene, CDR1 is SEHNR and CDR2 is FQNEAQ (reference sequence). J lost 2 bases, V lost 1 base, and 4 bases had no gene match. CDR3 DNA sequence: TGTGCCAGCAGCTTAGTTTGGGGACAGGGGGCCTACGAGCAGTACTTC. It encodes CASSLVWGQGAYEQYF.

This clonotype was seen just once. The rearrangement links TRBV7-8 to TRBJ1-3, with TRBD1 as a possible D gene (6 bases). Germline V CDR1 and CDR2: SGHVS, FQNEAQ. CDR3 length: 18 amino acids. V lost 1 base, J lost 3 bases, and 19 bases lay in between. The CDR3 DNA reads TGTGCCAGCAGCTTAGTCGCTCGGGGGGCTCGAAGTGGAAACACCATATATTTT. Amino acids: CASSLVARGARSGNTIYF.

This clonotype is termed medium-sized. The chain combines TRBV20-1 with TRBJ2-3; 16 bases fit TRBD2. Trimming cost V 5 bases and J 3 bases; bases outside gene matches: 8. Per germline, CDR1 DFQATT and CDR2 SNEGSKA (reference sequence). The CDR3 totals 17 residues. The DNA for the CDR3 is TGCAGTGCTTTCGGGACTAGCGGGGGGGCCGGGACAGATACGCAGTATTTT. This sequence encodes CSAFGTSGGAGTDTQYF.

This clonotype was picked up a small number of times. The rearrangement joins TRBV30 to TRBJ2-5; D not resolved. Between the trimmed V and J ends, which lost 1 base and 5 bases, there was a span of 5 bases. The V gene's germline CDR1 is GTSNPN and CDR2 SVGIG (reference sequence). This CDR3 is 11 amino acids long. In DNA form, the CDR3 reads TGTGCCTGGAGTGGGTGGGAGACCCAGTACTTC. Translated: CAWSGWETQYF. Using reference TRBV30 and TRBJ2-5 for the parts outside the CDR3, the full variable domain is SQTIHQWPATLVQPVGSPLSLECTVEGTSNPNLYWYRQAAGRGLQLLFYSVGIGQISSEVPQNLSASRPQDRQFILSSKKLLLSDSGFYLCAWSGWETQYFGPGTRLLVL.

The rearrangement uses TRBV5-1 and TRBJ1-2; a weak D match, TRBD1 (6 bases). V lost 0 bases and J 5 bases, leaving 11 bases between the germline ends. The V gene's germline CDR1 is SGHRS and CDR2 YFSETQ. CDR3 length: 14 amino acids. The CDR3 is CASSLDGGAYGYTF. CDR3 sequence (DNA): TGCGCCAGCAGCTTGGACGGGGGGGCATATGGCTACACCTTC.

This chain joins TRBV6-1 and TRBJ2-7; D ambiguous. Trimming shortened V by 6 bases and J by 0 bases, and 12 bases separated the two germline ends. The germline CDR1 and CDR2 sequences are MNHNS and SASEGT. The CDR3 runs 14 residues. In DNA, the CDR3 is TGTGCCAGCAGCCGGCTCTCAAGCTCCTACGAGCAGTACTTC. Residues: CASSRLSSSYEQYF.

This clonotype was seen just once. This rearrangement joins TRBV5-6 to TRBJ2-2; 7 positions match TRBD1. V dropped 3 bases and J dropped 5; count of bases not matched to a gene: 4. The CDR3 loop spans 14 amino acids. The V gene's germline CDR1 is SGHDT and CDR2 YYEEEE. The chain's CDR3 is CASSSGQPTGELFF. CDR3 DNA sequence: TGTGCCAGCAGCTCGGGACAGCCTACCGGGGAGCTGTTTTTT.

J is TRBJ2-7 and V is TRBV7-2; D tentatively fits TRBD1 or TRBD2 (7 bases each). Trimming left V 4 bases short and J 5 bases short, with 21 bases between. The CDR3 has 16 amino acids. CDR1 SGHTA and CDR2 FQGNSA come from the germline V gene. The CDR3 sequence: CASSSRGRGLSDEQYF. The CDR3 DNA reads TGTGCCAGCAGCTCGCGGGGGAGGGGGCTTTCGGACGAGCAGTACTTC.

This clonotype was observed a few times. The chain couples TRBV6-5 to TRBJ1-5; D possibly corresponds to TRBD1 (6 bases). V lost 0 bases, J lost 7 bases, and 13 bases lay in between. CDR1 is MNHEY, CDR2 SVGAGI, per germline. CDR3 length equals 15 residues. CDR3 in DNA: TGTGCCAGCAGTTACTCCGATCGAAGGGGGCAGCCCCAGCATTTT. Amino acid sequence: CASSYSDRRGQPQHF.

The chain uses TRBV3-1 and TRBJ1-5; D might be TRBD1 (6 bases). The germline CDR1 and CDR2 sequences are LGHDT and YNNKEL (reference sequence). The CDR3 contains 15 residues. The V end lost 4 bases, the J end lost 0 bases, and 10 bases lay between the germline ends. CDR3 amino acids: CASSPDSYSNQPQHF. The CDR3 nucleotides are TGTGCCAGCAGCCCGGACAGTTATAGCAATCAGCCCCAGCATTTT.

This clonotype has a handful of counts. V gene TRBV23-1 combines with J gene TRBJ1-5; possible D gene TRBD1, 5 bases. TRBV23-1 counts as an open reading frame of uncertain function. V was clipped by 3 bases and J by 4 bases, with 10 bases between them. The CDR3 has 14 residues. The CDR3 region is CASSHTGGNQPQHF. CDR3 coding DNA: TGCGCCAGCAGTCATACGGGGGGGAATCAGCCCCAGCATTTT.

The V gene is TRBV12-3 or TRBV12-4, the J gene TRBJ2-7; D might be TRBD1 or TRBD2, each matching 6 bases. The CDR3 totals 14 residues. V was clipped by 4 bases and J by 6 bases, with 16 bases between them. The CDR3 nucleotides are TGTGCCAGCAGTTGGGGGGCAAAGGACGGCGAGCAGTACTTC. Its protein product is CASSWGAKDGEQYF.

This sequence joins TRBV5-4 and TRBJ1-4, with TRBD1 as a possible D gene (5 bases). From germline, CDR1 is SGHNT and CDR2 YYREEE (reference sequence). The V gene lost 5 bases and the J gene lost 8 bases, with 13 bases spanning the gap. This CDR3 comprises 13 residues. CDR3 in DNA: TGTGCCAGCAGTTCATTTAAGGGGGAAAAACTGTTTTTT. It is translated as CASSSFKGEKLFF.

This clonotype was found a few times. This chain joins TRBV5-1 and TRBJ1-2; tentative D call: TRBD1 (5 bases). Looked up from germline, CDR1 is SGHRS and CDR2 is YFSETQ. The CDR3 extends over 15 amino acids. Trimming took off 3 bases at V and 6 bases at J, with 18 bases between the two ends. CDR3 coding DNA: TGCGCCAGCAGCTACCATCGGGAGGGGAAGCATGGCTACACCTTC. This codes for CASSYHREGKHGYTF.

The CDR3 coding sequence is TGCGCCAGCAGCTTGGTTCCGGCAGGGGCTAATGAAAAACTGTTTTTT. Its protein is CASSLVPAGANEKLFF. The chain has TRBV5-1 and TRBJ1-4; D may be TRBD1 (6 bases). Trimming shortened V by 0 bases and J by 3 bases, and 12 bases separated the two germline ends. Germline V gene data show CDR1 as SGHRS and CDR2 as YFSETQ. This CDR3 is built from 16 residues.

The chain has TRBV6-5 and TRBJ1-2, with D unclear. CDR1 is MNHEY, CDR2 SVGAGI, per germline. The CDR3 consists of 16 residues. The V and J ends lost 4 bases and 0 bases respectively, with 15 bases between them. The CDR3 coding sequence is TGTGCCAGCAGTTCCACCGGAGGACCTTCTAACTATGGCTACACCTTC. Translation gives CASSSTGGPSNYGYTF.